This T cell receptor (beta chain) comes out of a study of blood T cell repertoires in COVID-19. About the research overall: Sites across the United States, Italy and Spain contributed samples from acute and convalescent COVID-19. The analysed material was cDNA or gDNA that came from T cells, B-cell-depleted T cells, or PBMCs.

Method: immunoSEQ multiplex PCR; TCRdb's copy keeps in-frame clones and lacks some. This sample has approximately 84,000 clones; around four fifths occur once, and the top ten carry about an eighth. The TCR comes from a human donor in a cohort sampled during active COVID-19. Source material: peripheral blood.

The CDR3: CATSRGYQGSTGELFF. The CDR3 nucleotides read TGTGCCACCAGCAGAGGATACCAGGGTTCTACCGGGGAGCTGTTTTTT. V gene TRBV15 combines with J gene TRBJ2-2; a weak D match, TRBD1 (5 bases). The CDR3 is 16 residues long. V was cut by 1 base and J by 5 bases, with 14 bases left in between. Germline CDR1 and CDR2: LNHNV and YYDKDF (reference sequence).